This T cell receptor beta chain was captured by sequencing in a study of T cells after yellow fever vaccination. MiXCR, applied by TCRdb to the 5' RACE reads, yields one record per CDR3 protein. Among about 74,000 distinct CDR3 sequences listed, roughly 6.9% were seen once. CDR3 size: 14 residues. The germline CDR1 and CDR2 sequences are SGHNT and YYREEE (reference sequence). V lost 2 bases to trimming and J lost 2 bases, with 11 bases between them. The TCR sequence derives from a man aged 18-30 years who received the YFV17D yellow fever vaccine. V is TRBV5-4 and J is TRBJ2-7; weak D call: TRBD1 (6 bases). The sequencing here drew on CD8+ T cells sorted from PBMCs, taken 5 days after the first yellow fever vaccination. The chain's CDR3 is CASSLKDRPYEQYF. In DNA form, the CDR3 reads TGTGCCAGCAGCTTAAAGGACAGACCCTACGAGCAGTACTTC.